These 4 T cell receptor beta chains came from one sample sequenced in a study of post-analysis software for immune sequencing data. Points from the study as a whole: TRBV5-6, TRBV5-1 and TRBV20-1 belonged to a set of a few TRBV segments that were more frequent in patients than controls.

The antigens for these receptors are not known. Presence of unique molecular identifiers characterized the TCR beta cDNA libraries. Via MiXCR, TCRdb re-called the PCR reads, giving one row per CDR3 protein. The sample shows hundreds of thousands of distinct CDR3 sequences, about 40% of them seen only once. The specimen was blood. The receptors stem from a girl aged 5-17 years with multiple sclerosis.

This chain uses TRBV5-1 with TRBJ1-2, with no clear D. Germline CDR1 is SGHRS and CDR2 is YFSETQ. This CDR3 contains 14 residues. The V gene lost 3 bases and the J gene lost 0 bases, with 9 bases spanning the gap. CDR3 loop: CASSSDTPNYGYTF. DNA for the CDR3: TGCGCCAGCAGCTCTGACACCCCTAACTATGGCTACACCTTC.

The chain joins TRBV29-1 to TRBJ2-4; D gene uncertain. Germline V gene lookup returns CDR1 SQVTM and CDR2 ANQGSEA. This CDR3 has 15 amino acids. Trimming left V 3 bases short and J 0 bases short, with 12 bases between. CDR3 amino acids: CSVEGPLLAKNIQYF. DNA for the CDR3: TGCAGCGTTGAGGGCCCACTTCTAGCCAAAAACATTCAGTACTTC.

This clonotype was counted between two and nine times. The chain links TRBV18 to TRBJ1-5; D perhaps matches TRBD1 (6 bases). Trimming took 6 bases from V and 1 from J, leaving 19 bases between them. This CDR3 is 17 amino acids long. Germline V gene lookup returns CDR1 KGHSH and CDR2 LQKENI. DNA of the CDR3: TGTGCCAGCTCCCCCACGCAAGGGGGGCTCAGCAATCAGCCCCAGCATTTT. Translating gives CASSPTQGGLSNQPQHF.

This clonotype has only a few counts. The chain couples TRBV24-1 to TRBJ2-1; weak D call: TRBD1 (5 bases). Trimming pared 8 bases from V and 9 bases from J, leaving 16 bases between. CDR1 and CDR2 (germline): KGHDR, SFDVKD. The CDR3 runs to 13 residues. DNA of the CDR3: TGTGCCACCAAGCAGGGATCCTACGGTGAGCAGTTCTTC. It codes for CATKQGSYGEQFF.